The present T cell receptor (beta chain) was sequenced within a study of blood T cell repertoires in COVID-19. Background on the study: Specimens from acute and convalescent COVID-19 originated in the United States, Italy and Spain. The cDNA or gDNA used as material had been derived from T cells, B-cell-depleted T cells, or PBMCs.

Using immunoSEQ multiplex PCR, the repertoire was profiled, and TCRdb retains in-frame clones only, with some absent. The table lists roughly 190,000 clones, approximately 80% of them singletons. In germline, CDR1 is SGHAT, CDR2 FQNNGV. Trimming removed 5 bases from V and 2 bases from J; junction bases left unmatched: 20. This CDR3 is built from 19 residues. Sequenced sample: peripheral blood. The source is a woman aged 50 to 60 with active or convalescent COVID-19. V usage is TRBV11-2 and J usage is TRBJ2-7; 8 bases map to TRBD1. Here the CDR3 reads CASSLGTGPPISRAYEQYF. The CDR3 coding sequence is TGTGCCAGCAGCCTCGGGACAGGCCCCCCAATCTCCCGTGCCTACGAGCAGTACTTC.